This T cell receptor beta chain was found in a study of T-cell reconstitution after alpha-beta-depleted transplantation in children. Study-wide results and caveats: Surviving recipient T cells and intrathymic progenitors accounted for some patients' high TCRbeta diversity at day 60. Counts and diversity of T cells one year after transplant came mostly from newly produced T cells. Reportedly, roughly two months post-transplant, alpha-beta T cells arose from several hundred expanded graft clones.

Preparation of the TCRbeta library involved a method that used unique molecular identifiers. Using its own MiXCR run on the PCR reads, TCRdb lists one record per CDR3 protein. The table records about 830,000 distinct CDR3 sequences, roughly 15% of them present only once. This clonotype was picked up a small number of times. The antigen is unknown. The sequenced sample was PBMCs, mostly from graft donor cells, obtained 360 days after TCRalphabeta/CD19-depleted stem cell transplant. The origin of this receptor is a male patient under 18 who had a stem cell transplant for acute lymphoblastic leukemia, so the T cells may come from the graft donor.

The CDR3, as DNA: TGTGCCAGCACCGAGACAGGGCCCTCCTACGAGCAGTACTTC. Amino acid sequence: CASTETGPSYEQYF. The chain uses TRBV5-5 and TRBJ2-7; 7 bases map to TRBD1. Germline CDR1 and CDR2: SGHKS and YYEKEE (reference sequence). The CDR3 has 14 residues. V gave up 6 bases and J gave up 0 bases; unmatched junction bases: 6.